A single sample gave rise to the 20 T cell receptor beta chains below, sequenced in a study of early T cells in non-severe SARS-CoV-2 infection. TCRdb ran MiXCR on the 5' RACE reads and lists one entry per CDR3 protein. The sample includes 60,000 to 75,000 distinct CDR3 sequences, over 9.5% seen only once; the top ten take 1.2% to 1.5%. Sequenced here: whole blood, sampled at baseline. All receptors derive from an adult who was a healthcare worker with PCR-confirmed SARS-CoV-2 infection or an uninfected control (not recorded which).

This clonotype has a count of ten or more. This rearrangement joins TRBV9 to TRBJ1-1; no firm D call. Germline loops: CDR1 SGDLS, CDR2 YYNGEE. Trimming removed 0 bases at V and 3 bases at J, with 6 bases between. This CDR3 region has 13 residues. CDR3 sequence (DNA): TGTGCCAGCAGCGTAGGGAGTGACACTGAAGCTTTCTTT. The encoded protein is CASSVGSDTEAFF. The whole variable domain, filled in from reference TRBV9 and TRBJ1-1, reads DSGVTQTPKHLITATGQRVTLRCSPRSGDLSVYWYQQSLDQGLQFLIQYYNGEERAKGNILERFSAQQFPDLHSELNLSSLELGDSALYFCASSVGSDTEAFFGQGTRLTVV.

This clonotype was detected many times. The genes are TRBV7-8 and TRBJ1-1; no firm D call. Germline V gene sequence: CDR1 SGHVS, CDR2 FQNEAQ. V dropped 2 bases and J dropped 1 base, with 8 bases sitting between them. There are 14 residues in the CDR3. CDR3 nucleotides: TGTGCCAGCAGCTTACAGATGCCGAACACTGAAGCTTTCTTT. The encoded protein is CASSLQMPNTEAFF. The full variable domain, in which reference TRBV7-8 and TRBJ1-1 provide the parts outside the CDR3, is GAGVSQSPRYKVAKRGQDVALRCDPISGHVSLFWYQQALGQGPEFLTYFQNEAQLDKSGLPSDRFFAERPEGSVSTLKIQRTQQEDSAVYLCASSLQMPNTEAFFGQGTRLTVV.

This clonotype was detected a few times. The rearrangement links TRBV25-1 to TRBJ2-3; 11 bases fit TRBD2. The V gene end was trimmed by 4 bases and the J gene end by 3 bases; junction bases not matched to a gene: 9. Looked up from germline, CDR1 is MGHDK and CDR2 is SYGVNS. The CDR3 covers 17 residues. The chain's CDR3 is CASSAPRTSGSTDTQYF. Written as DNA, the CDR3 is TGTGCCAGCAGTGCCCCGAGGACTAGCGGGTCGACAGATACGCAGTATTTT.

The chain couples TRBV11-2 to TRBJ1-2; maybe TRBD1 (6 bases). Trimming removed 3 bases at V and 6 bases at J, with 20 bases between. Per germline, CDR1 SGHAT and CDR2 FQNNGV. The CDR3 consists of 16 residues. In nucleotides, the CDR3 is TGTGCCAGCAGCTTGTTCGGACAGACTAAGAAAAATGGCTACACCTTC. Protein product: CASSLFGQTKKNGYTF.

This sequence joins TRBV25-1 and TRBJ2-7, with TRBD1 matching over 7 bases. The CDR3 extends over 15 amino acids. Germline CDR1 is MGHDK and CDR2 is SYGVNS. J lost 5 bases, V lost 1 base, and 8 bases had no gene match. CDR3 nucleotides: TGTGCCAGCAGTGAATCCTTTCCAGGGGGTAACGAGCAGTACTTC. It encodes CASSESFPGGNEQYF.

This clonotype was seen a few times. V is TRBV27 and J is TRBJ1-2, with TRBD1 as a possible D gene (5 bases). The V end was cut by 0 bases, the J end by 3 bases, with 14 bases between. CDR1 is MNHEY and CDR2 is SMNVEV in the germline V gene (reference sequence). The CDR3 consists of 16 residues. CDR3 region: CASSLSSLGPYYGYTF. The CDR3 nucleotides are TGTGCCAGCAGTTTATCGAGCCTGGGACCTTACTATGGCTACACCTTC.

There are many counts of this clonotype. The chain uses TRBV11-2 and TRBJ1-1; D might be TRBD1 (6 bases). The germline gives CDR1 SGHAT, CDR2 FQNNGV. V lost 4 bases and J 6 bases, leaving 12 bases between the germline ends. This CDR3 has 13 amino acids. The CDR3 is CASSWGAASEAFF. For the CDR3, the DNA is TGTGCCAGCAGCTGGGGGGCAGCGTCTGAAGCTTTCTTT.

This clonotype was seen more than once but under ten times. This chain links TRBV5-1 with TRBJ2-2; D not certain. V lost 3 bases, J lost 9 bases, and 12 bases lay in between. CDR3 length: 13 amino acids. Germline assignment: CDR1 SGHRS and CDR2 YFSETQ. Here the CDR3 DNA reads TGCGCCAGCAGCTCCCCTAACGGACGGGAGCTGTTTTTT. Protein sequence: CASSSPNGRELFF.

There are a few counts of this clonotype. The chain links TRBV20-1 to TRBJ1-1; D remains unclear. Trimming stripped 2 bases from V and 1 base from J, with 8 bases between. CDR1 and CDR2 from the germline V gene are DFQATT and SNEGSKA (reference sequence). The length of the CDR3 is 13 residues. CDR3 sequence (DNA): TGCAGTGCTAGACCCCCCCGGAACACTGAAGCTTTCTTT. It yields the protein CSARPPRNTEAFF.

This clonotype came up a few times. The CDR3 region has the DNA TGTGCCAGCAGTTTAGGTGGACAGGGCGCACCCCTCCACTTT. Translation: CASSLGGQGAPLHF. The chain links TRBV28 to TRBJ1-6; the match to TRBD1 covers 8 bases. This CDR3 region has 14 residues. Germline loops: CDR1 MDHEN, CDR2 SYDVKM. J lost 11 bases, V lost 2 bases, and 5 bases had no gene match.

V gene TRBV11-2 combines with J gene TRBJ1-6; 10 positions match TRBD1. The J segment lost 9 bases and the V segment lost 4 bases, leaving 3 bases of the junction unmatched. CDR1 and CDR2 from the germline V gene are SGHAT and FQNNGV. CDR3 length: 14 amino acids. The CDR3 sequence is CASSSTGGSSPLHF. CDR3 coding DNA: TGTGCCAGCAGCTCGACAGGGGGCAGTTCACCCCTCCACTTT.

This clonotype was recorded a few times. This chain uses TRBV10-3 with TRBJ2-7; TRBD1 is a possible D gene (6 bases). The CDR3 extends over 13 amino acids. The germline V gene encodes CDR1 ENHRY and CDR2 SYGVKD. Trimming cost V 7 bases and J 2 bases, with 12 bases left between them. CDR3 nucleotide sequence: TGTGCCATCACGACAGGACCACCCTACGAGCAGTACTTC. Its protein product is CAITTGPPYEQYF.

This chain links TRBV7-9 with TRBJ2-3, with D maybe TRBD2 (5 bases). Per germline, CDR1 SEHNR and CDR2 FQNEAQ (reference sequence). CDR3 length: 15 amino acids. V dropped 5 bases and J dropped 0 bases, with 12 bases sitting between them. Written as DNA, the CDR3 is TGTGCCAGCAGCCCGGACGGGGTGAGCACAGATACGCAGTATTTT. Translating it yields CASSPDGVSTDTQYF.

The table lists this clonotype with many counts. This sequence joins TRBV6-5 and TRBJ1-2, with D unresolved. Germline V lookup: CDR1 MNHEY, CDR2 SVGAGI. Trimming left V 6 bases short and J 0 bases short, with 14 bases between. This CDR3 contains 15 residues. The CDR3 here is CASSDPGAANYGYTF. CDR3 coding DNA: TGTGCCAGCAGCGATCCAGGAGCCGCTAACTATGGCTACACCTTC.

This clonotype was counted ten times or more. The V call is TRBV5-1, the J call TRBJ1-2; 7 bases fit TRBD1. Germline-derived CDR1 and CDR2 are SGHRS and YFSETQ. Trimming cost V 1 base and J 6 bases; bases outside gene matches: 3. The CDR3 is 13 amino acids. The CDR3 is CASSLTGDDGYTF. CDR3 nucleotides: TGCGCCAGCAGCTTGACAGGGGATGATGGCTACACCTTC.

This clonotype was detected many times. The genes are TRBV20-1 and TRBJ2-2; 7 positions match TRBD2. Germline loops: CDR1 DFQATT, CDR2 SNEGSKA (reference sequence). The CDR3 is 15 residues long. V was clipped by 2 bases and J by 5 bases; unmatched bases: 8. This chain's CDR3 is CSARYTAGDTGELFF. DNA of the CDR3: TGCAGTGCTAGATACACCGCGGGGGATACCGGGGAGCTGTTTTTT.

This clonotype was found many times. The chain carries TRBV12-3 or TRBV12-4 and TRBJ1-5; D not certain. V lost 6 bases and J 3 bases, leaving 12 bases between the germline ends. This CDR3 spans 14 amino acids. The CDR3 here is CASSFDGANQPQHF. The CDR3 DNA is TGTGCCAGCAGCTTCGACGGCGCCAATCAGCCCCAGCATTTT.

This clonotype has a count of ten or more. The chain links TRBV28 to TRBJ1-2; 7 positions agree with TRBD1. Germline values: CDR1 MDHEN, CDR2 SYDVKM. The junction had 9 bases not matched to a gene; V was cut back by 5 bases and J by 0 bases. The CDR3 sequence is 16 residues long. CDR3 protein: CASSPIGGGANYGYTF. DNA for the CDR3: TGTGCCAGCAGTCCAATAGGAGGGGGCGCTAACTATGGCTACACCTTC.

A remark on this clonotype: At one boundary the junction diverges from the germline segment, which might be a read error. The gene calls are TRBV6-2 or TRBV6-3 and TRBJ2-1; no firm D call. CDR3 length: 15 amino acids. The germline V gene encodes CDR1 MNHEY and CDR2 SVGEGT. CDR3 nucleotide sequence: TGTGCCAGCAGTGACTCCCCGGACGGAGCAAATGAGCAGTTCTTC. It codes for CASSDSPDGANEQFF.

V gene TRBV12-3 or TRBV12-4 combines with J gene TRBJ2-3; TRBD2 agrees at 8 bases. CDR3 length: 16 residues. V was clipped by 3 bases and J by 3 bases; unmatched bases: 8. The CDR3, as DNA: TGTGCCAGCAGTTTTTTCGGGGGGGCCGGGACAGATACGCAGTATTTT. Translating gives CASSFFGGAGTDTQYF.